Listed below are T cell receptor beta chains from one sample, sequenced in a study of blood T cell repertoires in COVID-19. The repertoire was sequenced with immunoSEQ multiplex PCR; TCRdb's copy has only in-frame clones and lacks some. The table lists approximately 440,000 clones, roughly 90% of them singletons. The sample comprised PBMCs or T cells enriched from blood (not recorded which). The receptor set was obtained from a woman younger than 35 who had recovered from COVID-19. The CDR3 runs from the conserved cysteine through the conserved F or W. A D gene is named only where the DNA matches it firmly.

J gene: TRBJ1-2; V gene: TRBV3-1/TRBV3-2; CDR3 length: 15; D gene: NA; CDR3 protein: CASSQEERGNYGYTF
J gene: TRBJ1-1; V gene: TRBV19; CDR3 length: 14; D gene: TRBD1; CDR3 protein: CASDPGQRNTEAFF
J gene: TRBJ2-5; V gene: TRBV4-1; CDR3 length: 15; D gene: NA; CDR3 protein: CASSQDRALGETQYF
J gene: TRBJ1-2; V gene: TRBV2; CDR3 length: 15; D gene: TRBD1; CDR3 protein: CASIHQPGQIYGYTF
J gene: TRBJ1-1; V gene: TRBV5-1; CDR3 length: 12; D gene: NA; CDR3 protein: CASSDDTLEAFF
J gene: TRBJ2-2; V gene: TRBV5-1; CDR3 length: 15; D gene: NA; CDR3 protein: CASSLNVGTSGELFF
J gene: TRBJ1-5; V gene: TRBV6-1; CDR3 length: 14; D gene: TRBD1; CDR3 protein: CASSEDRGGQPQHF
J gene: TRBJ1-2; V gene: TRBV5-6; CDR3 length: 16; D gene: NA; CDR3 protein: CASSLVSGTFENGYTF
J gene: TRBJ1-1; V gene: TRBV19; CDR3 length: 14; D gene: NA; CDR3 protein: CASRLLQGNTEAFF
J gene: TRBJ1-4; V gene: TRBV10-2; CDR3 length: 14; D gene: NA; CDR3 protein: CASSDLDSIEKLFF
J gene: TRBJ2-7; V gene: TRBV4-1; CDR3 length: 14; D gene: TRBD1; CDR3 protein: CASSQAGDRLKQYF
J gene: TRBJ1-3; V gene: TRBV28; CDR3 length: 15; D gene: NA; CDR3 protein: CASSPPGVTGNTIYF
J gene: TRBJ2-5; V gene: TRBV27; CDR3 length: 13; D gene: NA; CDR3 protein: CASSLGPRGTQYF
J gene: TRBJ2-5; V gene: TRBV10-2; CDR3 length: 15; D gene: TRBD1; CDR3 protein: CASSEARTGQETQYF
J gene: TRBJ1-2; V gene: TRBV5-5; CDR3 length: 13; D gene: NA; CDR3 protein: CASSSEPLLGYTF
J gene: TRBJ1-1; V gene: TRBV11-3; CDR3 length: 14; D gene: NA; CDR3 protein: CASSLSGEGTEAFF
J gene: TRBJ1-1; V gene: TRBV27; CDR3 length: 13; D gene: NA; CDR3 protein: CASSLGRETEAFF
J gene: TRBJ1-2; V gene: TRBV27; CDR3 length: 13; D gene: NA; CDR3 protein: CASRPAGRDGYTF
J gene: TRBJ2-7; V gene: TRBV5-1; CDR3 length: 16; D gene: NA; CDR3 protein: CASSLALARSSYEQYF
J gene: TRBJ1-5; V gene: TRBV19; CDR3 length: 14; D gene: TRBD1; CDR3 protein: CASSMDRTGQPQHF
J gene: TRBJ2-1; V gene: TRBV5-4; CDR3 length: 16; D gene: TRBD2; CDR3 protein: CASSLIAGGPDNEQFF
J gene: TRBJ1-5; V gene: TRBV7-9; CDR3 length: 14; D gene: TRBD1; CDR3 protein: CASSRDSRGQPQHF
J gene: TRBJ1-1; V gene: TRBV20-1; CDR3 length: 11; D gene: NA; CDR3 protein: CSPQTVTEAFF